This T cell receptor (beta chain) was obtained from a study of identical twins. In TCRdb, the 5' RACE reads were re-called with MiXCR into one record per CDR3 protein. The table records some 710,000 distinct CDR3 sequences, approximately 6% of them present only once. Many counts were recorded for this clonotype. What it recognizes is unknown. The CDR3 contains 16 residues. From germline, CDR1 is SEHNR and CDR2 FQNEAQ (reference sequence). Trimming took 5 bases from V and 0 from J, leaving 14 bases between them. Study-wide points: Out-of-frame TCR alpha sharing observed in monozygotic twins exceeded model estimates.

Sequencing was done on a sample of naive T cells sorted from blood. The chain recombines TRBV7-9 with TRBJ2-1; D is unresolved. This TCR was recovered from a man in his late teens or twenties in good health. Here the CDR3 DNA reads TGTGCCAGCAGCCCCCTTTACGGCAGCTCCTACAATGAGCAGTTCTTC. This translates into CASSPLYGSSYNEQFF.